These T cell receptor beta chains were read from a single sample in a study of cytomegalovirus exposure and HLA in healthy donors. Method: immunoSEQ multiplex PCR; TCRdb's copy keeps in-frame clones and lacks some. Here the sample spans about 160,000 clones, around four fifths being singletons. The sample comprised PBMCs. These receptors were obtained from a man aged 50-59 years in good health and CMV-seropositive. Both conserved end residues are part of each CDR3. Clone size appears in some rows only: once, few, many, or a class for an expanded clone.

NA TRBV27 CASSLTGVYEQYF
once TRBV6-6 CASSPATQGIGELFF
few TRBV7-2 CASSLRGTGSEYGYTF
once TRBV6-1 CASHRDRAGYEQYF
once TRBV10-2 CASKTRYEQYF
NA TRBV5-6 CASSPPGQGFEQYF
NA TRBV7-2 CASSFRQGGYNEQFF
NA TRBV5-1 CASSYRTGGDEQYF
NA TRBV10-1 CASSPQPGWPQHF
NA TRBV6-6 CASSTYRGAASPLHF
NA TRBV7-8 CASSFGSNEQFF
NA TRBV6-5 CASSYTDRGEQYF
NA TRBV29-1 CSADGTSGSRYEQFF
NA TRBV7-9 CSSSLARSGSFHEQYF
few TRBV7-8 CASSKIAGGGETQYF
NA TRBV7-9 CSSSLGQNYGYTF
NA TRBV28 CASSSLTYEQYF
NA TRBV5-1 CASSLVTEGAPLHF
once TRBV9 CASSVAGGRSYEQYF
once TRBV6-4 CASSDWGRTTHSSPLHF
NA TRBV15 CATSREGGGSYNEQFF
NA TRBV27 CASSLWGGTPISGANVLTF
NA TRBV11-2 CASSSGQGKNTEAFF
NA TRBV7-6 CASSLMAGNEQYF
few TRBV7-9 CASSLGSTEEAFF
NA TRBV15 CATSRDIQGRTEAFF
NA TRBV20-1 CSATTGNEQYF
NA TRBV30 CAWSSIRLGNTGELFF
NA TRBV11-1 CASSAVMNTEAFF
NA TRBV19 CASSTGTGYGYTF
once TRBV19 CASSIAGGSNIQYF
NA TRBV10-3 CAIKGQEIYEQYF
few TRBV13 CASSLGKINYGYTF
NA TRBV6-1 CASSEAGWNNLPLHF
NA TRBV25-1 CASSRDMLQETQYF
NA TRBV7-9 CASSPSRPEAFF
NA TRBV21-1 CASSEAIQETQYF
NA TRBV6-5 CASSYQGLGDTEAFF
NA TRBV6-4 CASRARDRVFNSPLHF
NA TRBV28 CASSQGTGATRAQPQHF
NA TRBV28 CASRQGQTYGYTF
NA TRBV28 CASTWQGGANEKLFF
NA TRBV7-8 CASSPTGGVPDTQYF
NA TRBV7-2 CASSLVGGTDTQYF
NA TRBV4-2 CASSAPGLAGTGELFF
few TRBV5-1 CASSLGQDNSPLHF
few TRBV7-2 CASRLAGGWSNEQFF
once TRBV27 CASSPRATNEKLFF
few TRBV19 CASSMGGEAFF
NA TRBV5-1 CASSLGWQEGSPLHF
few TRBV6-1 CASSEAGLEQYF
NA TRBV6-4 CASSDPRGTDTQYF
NA TRBV9 CASSVGLAVTSSTDTQYF